This TCR beta chain was captured by sequencing in a study of CD8+CD57+ T cells in acquired aplastic anemia. CDR3 and TCR beta VDJ profiling relied on genomic DNA as the template. MiXCR, run by TCRdb on the reads, gives a single entry per CDR3 protein. The sample yields roughly 420,000 distinct CDR3 sequences, about two thirds seen once. This clonotype was observed a few times. The origin of this receptor is a human donor in good health, serving as a control. Specimen: sorted CD4+, CD8+, or CD8+CD57+ T cells (not recorded which) from PBMCs.

CDR3 region: CASRSTAYEQYF. CDR3 DNA sequence: TGTGCCAGTAGGTCGACAGCGTACGAGCAGTACTTC. The chain recombines TRBV19 with TRBJ2-7; a weak D match, TRBD1 (5 bases). Germline lookup yields CDR1 LNHDA and CDR2 SQIVND (reference sequence). Trimming left V 6 bases short and J 4 bases short, with 10 bases between. The CDR3 consists of 12 residues.